This TCR beta chain was sequenced during a study of blood T cell repertoires in COVID-19. Across the study: COVID-19 samples from acute and convalescent phases originated in the United States, Italy and Spain. In each case, the material was cDNA or gDNA derived from T cells, B-cell-depleted T cells, or PBMCs.

This CDR3 contains 13 residues. From germline, CDR1 is SGHDT and CDR2 YYEEEE. The ends were cut back, 1 base at V and 7 bases at J, with 12 bases in the middle. This table comes from immunoSEQ multiplex PCR, and its TCRdb copy is limited to in-frame clones, with some not included. The repertoire holds approximately 250,000 clones, with 85% to 90% as singletons. Sequencing input: peripheral blood. The clonotype was recovered from a man between 18 and 35 years old with active or convalescent COVID-19. This chain connects TRBV5-6 to TRBJ2-7; tentative D call: TRBD2 (6 bases). The CDR3 region has the DNA TGTGCCAGCAGCTTGTACGGGAGAAAGGAGCAGTACTTC. Its protein product is CASSLYGRKEQYF. The variable domain in full, with the rest retrieved from reference TRBV5-6 and TRBJ2-7, is DAGVTQSPTHLIKTRGQQVTLRCSPKSGHDTVSWYQQALGQGPQFIFQYYEEEERQRGNFPDRFSGHQFPNYSSELNVNALLLGDSALYLCASSLYGRKEQYFGPGTRLTVT.